The 30 T cell receptor beta chains reported below all come from one sample, sequenced in a study of beta chain features in type 1 diabetes (dated by TCRdb to between 2018 and 2020). What the study reported, not specific to this receptor: A moderate but significant shortening of TCRB CDR3 length was observed in type 1 diabetes patients in all four CD4+ subsets.

For these TCRs, the target antigens are not known. Library prep was done by the immunoSEQ multiplex PCR assay. All of the isolated RNA was reverse transcribed with the High Capacity cDNA Reverse Transcription Kit, so expressed TCRB transcripts were sequenced. In its TCRdb copy, this immuneACCESS table keeps in-frame sequences only and misses some clones. Where compared with another copy, unresolved V genes explain less than half of these, and the others have no known cause. Recorded for this sample are under 130,000 clones; 28% of them occurred a single time. The top ten constitute 0.5% to 0.6% of the sample. The material sequenced was central memory CD4+ T cells from blood. The receptors shown here come from a woman aged 18-29 years with type 1 diabetes.

The sample holds a few counts of this clone. Here the CDR3 DNA reads TGTGCCAGCAGTGCCCCGGGACAGGGAACGATAGAGCAGTTCTTC. Translating it yields CASSAPGQGTIEQFF. The chain has TRBV28 and TRBJ2-1; 9 bases fit TRBD1. Trimming took 5 bases from V and 10 from J; bases not matched to a gene: 12. Germline V gives CDR1 MDHEN, CDR2 SYDVKM. The CDR3 has 15 residues.

The chain is built from TRBV7-9 and TRBJ2-1; 12 bases line up with TRBD2. The CDR3 contains 16 residues. Germline CDR1 is SEHNR and CDR2 is FQNEAQ (reference sequence). J lost 3 bases, V lost 5 bases, and 5 bases had no gene match. The DNA of the CDR3 is TGTGCCAGCAGCCCCCGGACTAGCGGGAACTACAATGAGCAGTTCTTC. This translates into CASSPRTSGNYNEQFF.

This clone showed up just a few times. This CDR3 is CASTPQGANIQYF. DNA for the CDR3: TGTGCCAGTACGCCACAGGGGGCGAACATTCAGTACTTC. This rearrangement joins TRBV19 to TRBJ2-4; 9 bases agree with TRBD1. CDR1 is LNHDA and CDR2 is SQIVND in the germline V gene (reference sequence). The CDR3 is made up of 13 amino acids. With 7 bases clipped from V and 7 bases from J, the junction kept 5 bases outside the gene matches.

The V gene is TRBV11-2, the J gene TRBJ1-2; D gene unclear. The ends were cut back, 5 bases at V and 3 bases at J, with 13 bases in the middle. The CDR3 extends over 14 amino acids. Germline loops: CDR1 SGHAT, CDR2 FQNNGV. Here the CDR3 DNA reads TGTGCCAGCAGCCATCCCAACAGCTACTATGGCTACACCTTC. It codes for CASSHPNSYYGYTF. Filled out from reference TRBV11-2 and TRBJ1-2, the complete variable domain reads EAGVAQSPRYKIIEKRQSVAFWCNPISGHATLYWYQQILGQGPKLLIQFQNNGVVDDSQLPKDRFSAERLKGVDSTLKIQPAKLEDSAVYLCASSHPNSYYGYTFGSGTRLTVV.

The gene calls are TRBV19 and TRBJ2-3; the match to TRBD2 covers 12 bases. CDR3 length equals 15 residues. In germline, CDR1 is LNHDA, CDR2 SQIVND (reference sequence). Trimming at V came to 9 bases and at J to 5 bases, leaving 9 bases not matched to a gene. The CDR3 DNA sequence: TGTGCCAGCCGACTAGCGGGAGTCACTGGAGATACGCAGTATTTT. This sequence encodes CASRLAGVTGDTQYF.

The CDR3 protein is CASSNRDSSSYEQYV. The CDR3 DNA follows: TGTGCCAGCAGTAACCGGGACAGCAGCTCCTACGAGCAGTACGTC. The chain employs TRBV6-1 and TRBJ2-7, with TRBD1 matching 7 bases. CDR1 is MNHNS and CDR2 is SASEGT in the germline V gene. V lost 5 bases to trimming and J lost 0 bases; unmatched junction nucleotides: 7. CDR3 length: 15 residues.

This clone was counted a few times. This chain connects TRBV5-1 to TRBJ1-5, with D hard to call. The CDR3 is 13 residues long. The V end was cut by 7 bases, the J end by 6 bases, with 14 bases between. Germline values: CDR1 SGHRS, CDR2 YFSETQ. CDR3 nucleotide sequence: TGCGCCAGCCTCCGCGGGGTTAGTCAGCCCCAGCATTTT. Protein: CASLRGVSQPQHF.

This clone was observed many times. CDR3 region: CSVLEYARTSGPNEQFF. CDR3 in DNA: TGCAGCGTTCTAGAGTATGCCCGGACTAGCGGGCCCAATGAGCAGTTCTTC. The rearrangement uses TRBV29-1 and TRBJ2-1; 11 bases match TRBD2. This CDR3 has 17 amino acids. With 5 bases clipped from V and 6 bases from J, the junction kept 15 bases outside the gene matches. Germline V gives CDR1 SQVTM, CDR2 ANQGSEA.

V and J are TRBV6-1 and TRBJ2-7; D is possibly TRBD2 (5 bases). The germline CDR1 and CDR2 sequences are MNHNS and SASEGT. The CDR3 sequence is 14 residues long. V shed 0 bases and J shed 4 bases, with 10 bases lying between them. The CDR3 coding sequence is TGTGCCAGCAGTGAAGCGCCCGGACTTTACGAGCAGTACGTC. The encoded protein is CASSEAPGLYEQYV.

This clone was detected only a few times. The chain joins TRBV30 to TRBJ1-2, with no clear D. V lost 0 bases, J lost 2 bases, and 10 bases lay in between. Germline V lookup: CDR1 GTSNPN, CDR2 SVGIG (reference sequence). This CDR3 comprises 14 residues. This CDR3 is CAWSVQRGNYGYTF. In DNA form, the CDR3 reads TGTGCCTGGAGTGTACAGAGAGGGAACTATGGCTACACCTTC.

J is TRBJ1-5 and V is TRBV27; D gene uncertain. Germline assignment: CDR1 MNHEY and CDR2 SMNVEV (reference sequence). This CDR3 region has 15 residues. V lost 2 bases and J lost 1, with 9 bases in between. The chain's CDR3 is CASSLRGYSNQPQHF. The CDR3 coding sequence is TGTGCCAGCAGTTTACGAGGGTACAGCAATCAGCCCCAGCATTTT.

V is TRBV5-4 and J is TRBJ2-5; a weak D match, TRBD2 (6 bases). Between the trimmed V and J ends, which lost 0 bases and 6 bases, there was a span of 18 bases. In germline, CDR1 is SGHNT, CDR2 YYREEE (reference sequence). The length of the CDR3 is 16 residues. The CDR3 loop is CASSLGGEGGGKTQYF. As DNA, the CDR3 is TGTGCCAGCAGCTTGGGAGGTGAGGGAGGAGGAAAGACCCAGTACTTC.

The CDR3 DNA is TGTGCCAGTAGCTCTAGACAGGGGGGCACAGATACGCAGTATTTT. Residues: CASSSRQGGTDTQYF. The V call is TRBV19, the J call TRBJ2-3, with TRBD1 matching over 9 bases. J was trimmed by 1 base and V by 6 bases; bases with no gene match: 5. This CDR3 has 15 amino acids. Germline V CDR1 and CDR2: LNHDA, SQIVND (reference sequence).

This clone was observed a few times. The CDR3 loop reads CASSRSGNYEQYF. The CDR3 bases are TGTGCCAGCAGCCGATCGGGAAATTACGAGCAGTACTTC. This chain links TRBV14 with TRBJ2-7; the D gene is possibly TRBD2 (5 bases). This CDR3 has 13 residues. Germline CDR1 is SGHDN and CDR2 is FVKESK. V was shortened by 4 bases and J by 4 bases, with 11 bases between the two germline ends.

V usage is TRBV4-2 and J usage is TRBJ2-7; the D gene is possibly TRBD1 (6 bases). The CDR3 has 16 residues. CDR1 and CDR2 (germline): LGHNA, YNFKEQ. Trimming pared 0 bases from V and 6 bases from J, leaving 18 bases between. CDR3 DNA: TGTGCCAGCAGCCAAGAACGGTGGACAGTCGCGGTCGAGCAGTACTTC. Encoded protein: CASSQERWTVAVEQYF.

This chain links TRBV4-3 with TRBJ2-1; 10 bases fit TRBD2. This CDR3 has 19 amino acids. Per the germline V gene, CDR1 is LGHNA and CDR2 is YSLEER. The ends lost 0 bases at V and 2 bases at J; junction bases unmatched: 10. The CDR3 nucleotides read TGCGCCAGCAGCCAAGAGATAGCGGGAGGCAGGGGCGCCTACAATGAGCAGTTCTTC. It specifies CASSQEIAGGRGAYNEQFF.

This rearrangement joins TRBV9 to TRBJ1-1, with 8 positions matching TRBD1. The CDR3 spans 14 residues. CDR1 and CDR2 from the germline V gene are SGDLS and YYNGEE. V gave up 3 bases and J gave up 3 bases; unmatched junction bases: 4. The CDR3 protein is CASSGSQGDTEAFF. The CDR3 DNA reads TGTGCCAGCAGCGGATCACAGGGGGACACTGAAGCTTTCTTT.

The chain links TRBV7-9 to TRBJ1-1, with a tentative D call TRBD1 (6 bases). The V gene's germline CDR1 is SEHNR and CDR2 FQNEAQ (reference sequence). V lost 6 bases and J lost 1, with 12 bases in between. This CDR3 contains 14 residues. CDR3: CASRTQGPNTEAFF. The CDR3 nucleotides read TGTGCCAGCAGAACGCAGGGGCCGAACACTGAAGCTTTCTTT.

The sample holds a few counts of this clone. This chain links TRBV4-3 with TRBJ1-5; tentatively, D is TRBD1 (5 bases). Germline V gene lookup returns CDR1 LGHNA and CDR2 YSLEER. V lost 3 bases, J lost 5 bases, and 11 bases lay in between. The length of the CDR3 is 14 residues. The CDR3 reads CASSQRSGDQPQHF. DNA of the CDR3: TGCGCCAGCAGCCAGAGGTCGGGGGATCAGCCCCAGCATTTT.

The V call is TRBV7-2, the J call TRBJ2-6; D is ambiguous. This CDR3 has 16 residues. Looked up from germline, CDR1 is SGHTA and CDR2 is FQGNSA. Trimming cost V 1 base and J 2 bases, with 9 bases left between them. The CDR3 coding sequence is TGTGCCAGCAGCTTAGTCCCTGGAGCTGGGGCCAACGTCCTGACTTTC. The encoded protein is CASSLVPGAGANVLTF.

The CDR3 protein is CASSVARGSGNTIYF. The CDR3 DNA is TGTGCCAGCAGCGTAGCTCGGGGATCTGGAAACACCATATATTTT. The chain joins TRBV9 to TRBJ1-3; D gene unclear. The CDR3 spans 15 residues. V was trimmed by 0 bases and J by 1 base, leaving 8 bases between them. The germline V gene encodes CDR1 SGDLS and CDR2 YYNGEE.

This clone came up a few times. The chain uses TRBV5-1 and TRBJ2-3, with 7 nucleotides matching TRBD2. From germline, CDR1 is SGHRS and CDR2 YFSETQ. J lost 1 base, V lost 4 bases, and 6 bases had no gene match. The CDR3 contains 15 residues. The CDR3 loop is CASSDAAGRTDTQYF. CDR3 DNA sequence: TGCGCCAGCAGCGATGCAGCGGGGCGCACAGATACGCAGTATTTT.

This clone was counted only a few times. CDR3 region: CASSESGGRVGYTF. CDR3 in DNA: TGTGCCAGCAGTGAATCCGGGGGAAGGGTTGGCTACACCTTC. The chain is built from TRBV2 and TRBJ1-2; perhaps TRBD1 as D (5 bases). The CDR3 sequence is 14 residues long. CDR1 SNHLY and CDR2 FYNNEI come from the germline V gene. Deletions cut 2 bases from V and 7 bases from J, with 14 bases between.

This clone was detected a few times. The chain combines TRBV7-8 with TRBJ2-3, with a tentative D call TRBD1 (5 bases). Trimming stripped 0 bases from V and 4 bases from J, with 5 bases between. This CDR3 region has 13 residues. CDR1 is SGHVS and CDR2 is FQNEAQ in the germline V gene. The CDR3 protein is CASSLAGADTQYF. The CDR3 coding sequence is TGTGCCAGCAGCTTAGCAGGGGCAGATACGCAGTATTTT.

The chain uses TRBV11-1 and TRBJ2-1; 8 bases line up with TRBD2. Per germline, CDR1 SGHAT and CDR2 FQDESV (reference sequence). V lost 10 bases and J lost 5; bases outside the gene matches: 7. The length of the CDR3 is 13 residues. The CDR3, as DNA: TGTGCCACCTTGAGCGGGGGAAACAATGAGCAGTTCTTC. Its protein product is CATLSGGNNEQFF.

The chain couples TRBV28 to TRBJ2-5, with D possibly TRBD1 on 6 matching bases. The length of the CDR3 is 14 residues. Germline CDR1 MDHEN, CDR2 SYDVKM. With 4 bases removed from V and 5 bases from J, the gap between germline ends came to 14 bases. The CDR3 reads CASSSGTKGETQYF. The CDR3 DNA sequence: TGTGCCAGCAGTTCCGGGACAAAAGGGGAGACCCAGTACTTC.

Here the CDR3 reads CARSLVFEHEQFF. The CDR3, as DNA: TGTGCCAGAAGCTTGGTCTTCGAGCATGAGCAGTTCTTC. The chain couples TRBV5-3 to TRBJ2-1; D uncertain. TRBV5-3 is given ORF status, its function remaining uncertain. CDR3 length: 13 residues. The V end was cut by 0 bases, the J end by 8 bases, with 9 bases between.

The V gene is TRBV30, the J gene TRBJ1-2, with D unresolved. Germline CDR1 reads GTSNPN; CDR2 reads SVGIG (reference sequence). Trimming removed 0 bases from V and 6 bases from J, with 17 bases in between. The CDR3 covers 15 residues. Here the CDR3 DNA reads TGTGCCTGGAGTGTCGGACGCCGGGATAGGAATGGCTACACCTTC. This translates into CAWSVGRRDRNGYTF.

V and J are TRBV30 and TRBJ1-1, with D unresolved. The CDR3 totals 12 residues. Trimming left V 4 bases short and J 0 bases short, with 6 bases between. From germline, CDR1 is GTSNPN and CDR2 SVGIG (reference sequence). CDR3 loop: CAWNRMNTEAFF. CDR3 sequence (DNA): TGTGCCTGGAACAGAATGAACACTGAAGCTTTCTTT. Full variable domain (rest looked up from reference TRBV30 and TRBJ1-1): SQTIHQWPATLVQPVGSPLSLECTVEGTSNPNLYWYRQAAGRGLQLLFYSVGIGQISSEVPQNLSASRPQDRQFILSSKKLLLSDSGFYLCAWNRMNTEAFFGQGTRLTVV.

The J gene is TRBJ2-5, the V gene TRBV7-9; 13 positions match TRBD2. J lost 5 bases, V lost 4 bases, and 7 bases had no gene match. Germline CDR1 reads SEHNR; CDR2 reads FQNEAQ (reference sequence). This CDR3 contains 16 residues. CDR3 nucleotides: TGTGCCAGCAGCTCCACTAGCGGGAGGGCCCGGGAGACCCAGTACTTC. It is translated as CASSSTSGRARETQYF. The full variable domain, completed using reference TRBV7-9 and TRBJ2-5, is DTGVSQNPRHKITKRGQNVTFRCDPISEHNRLYWYRQTLGQGPEFLTYFQNEAQLEKSRLLSDRFSAERPKGSFSTLEIQRTEQGDSAMYLCASSSTSGRARETQYFGPGTRLLVL.